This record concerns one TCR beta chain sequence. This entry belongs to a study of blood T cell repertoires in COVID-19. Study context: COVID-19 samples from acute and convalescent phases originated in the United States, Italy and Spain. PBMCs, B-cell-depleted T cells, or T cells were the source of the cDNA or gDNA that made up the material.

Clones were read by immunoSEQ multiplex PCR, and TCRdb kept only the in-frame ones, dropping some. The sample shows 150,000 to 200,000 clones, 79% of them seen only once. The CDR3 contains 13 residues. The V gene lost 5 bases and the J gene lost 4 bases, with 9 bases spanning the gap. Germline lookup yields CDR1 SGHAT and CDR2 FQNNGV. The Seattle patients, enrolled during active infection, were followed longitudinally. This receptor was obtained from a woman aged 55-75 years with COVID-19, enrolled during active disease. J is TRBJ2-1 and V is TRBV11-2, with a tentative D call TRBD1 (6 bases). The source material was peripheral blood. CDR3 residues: CASSPDSYNEQFF. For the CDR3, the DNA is TGTGCCAGCAGCCCGGACAGTTACAATGAGCAGTTCTTC.